The rows below give T cell receptor beta chains drawn from one sample of a study of cytomegalovirus exposure and HLA in healthy donors. Profiling relied on immunoSEQ multiplex PCR, and the TCRdb table lists in-frame clones only, not all of them. The sample carries roughly 150,000 clones, around 81% recorded once. The sample was PBMCs. The receptors were sampled from a man between 25 and 39 years old in good health and CMV-seropositive. CDR3s include the opening cysteine and the closing phenylalanine or tryptophan.

CDR3 protein: CASSPGQGNSPLHF; J gene: TRBJ1-6; V gene: TRBV18
CDR3 protein: CASSPGQPGGAFF; J gene: TRBJ1-1; V gene: TRBV7-2
CDR3 protein: CASNPRTGGDTEAFF; J gene: TRBJ1-1; V gene: TRBV27
CDR3 protein: CASSSLGQANTGELFF; J gene: TRBJ2-2; V gene: TRBV5-1
CDR3 protein: CASSARGLAGADTQYF; J gene: TRBJ2-3; V gene: TRBV14
CDR3 protein: CASSLAGGGVYEQFF; J gene: TRBJ2-1; V gene: TRBV7-7
CDR3 protein: CASTPLAGPSYEQYF; J gene: TRBJ2-7; V gene: TRBV6-6
CDR3 protein: CASRTTGVGETQYF; J gene: TRBJ2-5; V gene: TRBV11-2
CDR3 protein: CATNDRGNSPLHF; J gene: TRBJ1-6; V gene: TRBV4-3
CDR3 protein: CASSPRPGQGDFYGYTF; J gene: TRBJ1-2; V gene: TRBV7-2
CDR3 protein: CASSPSTGDQHF; J gene: TRBJ1-5; V gene: TRBV6-5
CDR3 protein: CASSEQGRGDGYTF; J gene: TRBJ1-2; V gene: TRBV6-1
CDR3 protein: CASSVDWEWDQPQHF; J gene: TRBJ1-5; V gene: TRBV9
CDR3 protein: CASSQETAGAYNEQFF; J gene: TRBJ2-1; V gene: TRBV4-3
CDR3 protein: CASSLSQGRRETQYF; J gene: TRBJ2-5; V gene: TRBV7-2
CDR3 protein: CASARRGEYNEQFF; J gene: TRBJ2-1; V gene: TRBV2
CDR3 protein: CASGLVLGTGGEKLFF; J gene: TRBJ1-4; V gene: TRBV12-5
CDR3 protein: CASSSNRQGAPSGKLFF; J gene: TRBJ1-4; V gene: TRBV28
CDR3 protein: CASSVLTDTDTQYF; J gene: TRBJ2-3; V gene: TRBV9
CDR3 protein: CASSQVLSSYNSPLHF; J gene: TRBJ1-6; V gene: TRBV4-1
CDR3 protein: CASSSRGTGGTSSDAFF; J gene: TRBJ1-1; V gene: TRBV7-9
CDR3 protein: CATRQGLSYEQYF; J gene: TRBJ2-7; V gene: TRBV19
CDR3 protein: CASSYYRGYEQYF; J gene: TRBJ2-7; V gene: TRBV6-5
CDR3 protein: CATSRDRRRANEKLFF; J gene: TRBJ1-4; V gene: TRBV15